The rows below give T cell receptor beta chains drawn from one sample of a study of PD-1 blockade in classical Hodgkin lymphoma. Using immunoSEQ multiplex PCR, the repertoire was profiled, and TCRdb retains in-frame clones only, with some absent. The sample holds 80,000 to 100,000 clones, roughly 81% seen once. Sequenced material: peripheral blood mononuclear cells (PBMCs), taken before the second cycle of nivolumab. The origin of the receptors is a human donor with classical Hodgkin lymphoma. Each CDR3 is given with its conserved first and last residue. A D gene is named only where the DNA matches it firmly. Clone size, where shown, is once, few, many, or a class for clones that have expanded.

clone size: -
V gene: TRBV5-1
J gene: TRBJ2-5
D gene: TRBD2
CDR3 protein: CASSEGLAGGPGETQYF
CDR3 DNA: TGCGCCAGCAGCGAAGGACTAGCGGGAGGGCCGGGGGAGACCCAGTACTTC

clone size: -
V gene: TRBV7-3
J gene: TRBJ2-1
D gene: -
CDR3 protein: CASSLGDSVNEQFF
CDR3 DNA: TGTGCCAGCAGCTTGGGTGATAGCGTCAATGAGCAGTTCTTC

clone size: -
V gene: TRBV7-2
J gene: TRBJ1-1
D gene: -
CDR3 protein: CASSLTNAWGTSEAFF
CDR3 DNA: TGTGCCAGCAGCCTGACGAACGCGTGGGGGACCTCAGAGGCTTTCTTT

clone size: -
V gene: TRBV19
J gene: TRBJ2-1
D gene: -
CDR3 protein: CASSGPWPYNEQFF
CDR3 DNA: TGTGCCAGTAGTGGTCCATGGCCCTACAATGAGCAGTTCTTC

clone size: -
V gene: TRBV10-3
J gene: TRBJ2-7
D gene: -
CDR3 protein: CAIRNTDEQYF
CDR3 DNA: TGTGCCATCAGAAATACGGATGAGCAGTACTTC

clone size: -
V gene: TRBV6-6
J gene: TRBJ1-2
D gene: -
CDR3 protein: CASSPGTGYGYTF
CDR3 DNA: TGTGCCAGCAGTCCCGGGACGGGCTATGGCTACACCTTC

clone size: -
V gene: TRBV7-3
J gene: TRBJ1-4
D gene: -
CDR3 protein: CANPGAQPNEKLFF
CDR3 DNA: TGTGCCAACCCTGGGGCCCAACCGAATGAAAAACTGTTTTTT

clone size: -
V gene: TRBV6-6
J gene: TRBJ2-1
D gene: -
CDR3 protein: CASTPRDTAHNEQFF
CDR3 DNA: TGTGCCAGCACCCCACGGGACACAGCTCACAATGAGCAGTTCTTC

clone size: -
V gene: TRBV5-5
J gene: TRBJ1-5
D gene: -
CDR3 protein: CASSLEHPTTSYQPQHF
CDR3 DNA: TGTGCCAGCAGCTTGGAACACCCCACGACCAGCTATCAGCCCCAGCATTTT

clone size: -
V gene: TRBV19
J gene: TRBJ2-2
D gene: TRBD2
CDR3 protein: CASRRLAGDTGELFF
CDR3 DNA: TGTGCCAGTAGAAGACTAGCGGGAGACACCGGGGAGCTGTTTTTT

clone size: -
V gene: TRBV2
J gene: TRBJ1-1
D gene: TRBD1
CDR3 protein: CASVPGGSRVTEAFF
CDR3 DNA: TGTGCCAGCGTTCCAGGGGGCTCTCGGGTCACTGAAGCTTTCTTT

clone size: -
V gene: TRBV5-1
J gene: TRBJ2-7
D gene: -
CDR3 protein: CASSCFWQQYF
CDR3 DNA: TGCGCCAGCAGCTGTTTCTGGCAGCAGTACTTC

clone size: -
V gene: TRBV6-1
J gene: TRBJ2-3
D gene: TRBD2
CDR3 protein: CASMTSGSSTDTQYF
CDR3 DNA: TGTGCCAGCATGACTAGCGGGAGTTCTACAGATACGCAGTATTTT

clone size: -
V gene: TRBV25-1
J gene: TRBJ2-3
D gene: -
CDR3 protein: CASSGAQQLIDTQYF
CDR3 DNA: TGTGCCAGCAGTGGGGCCCAACAGCTGATAGATACGCAGTATTTT

clone size: -
V gene: TRBV6-5
J gene: TRBJ2-5
D gene: -
CDR3 protein: CASRPMGLGTQYF
CDR3 DNA: TGTGCCAGCAGGCCCATGGGACTTGGGACCCAGTACTTC

clone size: -
V gene: TRBV28
J gene: TRBJ1-5
D gene: -
CDR3 protein: CASQIYSNQPQHF
CDR3 DNA: TGTGCCAGTCAGATTTACAGCAATCAGCCCCAGCATTTT

clone size: -
V gene: TRBV15
J gene: TRBJ1-1
D gene: -
CDR3 protein: CATSNGRYTEAFF
CDR3 DNA: TGTGCCACCAGCAACGGACGGTACACTGAAGCTTTCTTT

clone size: -
V gene: TRBV7-9
J gene: TRBJ2-4
D gene: -
CDR3 protein: CASSPIEGKNIQYF
CDR3 DNA: TGTGCCAGCAGCCCCATAGAAGGCAAAAACATTCAGTACTTC

clone size: -
V gene: TRBV9
J gene: TRBJ2-5
D gene: -
CDR3 protein: CASSTGPLLETQYF
CDR3 DNA: TGTGCCAGCAGTACAGGACCCCTATTAGAGACCCAGTACTTC

clone size: -
V gene: TRBV23-1
J gene: TRBJ2-2
D gene: TRBD1
CDR3 protein: CARRTGGNTGELFF
CDR3 DNA: TGCGCCAGGAGGACAGGGGGCAACACCGGGGAGCTGTTTTTT

clone size: few
V gene: TRBV10-3
J gene: TRBJ2-1
D gene: TRBD2
CDR3 protein: CAISGVLAGNNEQFF
CDR3 DNA: TGTGCCATCAGTGGGGTACTAGCGGGTAACAATGAGCAGTTCTTC

clone size: -
V gene: TRBV9
J gene: TRBJ2-3
D gene: TRBD2
CDR3 protein: CASSVETSGRAGGDTQYF
CDR3 DNA: TGTGCCAGCAGCGTAGAGACTAGCGGGAGGGCGGGGGGAGATACGCAGTATTTT

clone size: -
V gene: TRBV10-3
J gene: TRBJ2-2
D gene: TRBD2
CDR3 protein: CAISGTSLAGELFF
CDR3 DNA: TGTGCCATCAGCGGGACTAGCCTAGCGGGGGAGCTGTTTTTT

clone size: -
V gene: TRBV6-5
J gene: TRBJ1-4
D gene: TRBD1
CDR3 protein: CASSQGQGLQKLFF
CDR3 DNA: TGTGCCAGCAGTCAGGGACAGGGGTTGCAAAAACTGTTTTTT

clone size: -
V gene: TRBV21-1
J gene: TRBJ2-7
D gene: -
CDR3 protein: CASSKRGGGHLYEQYF
CDR3 DNA: TGTGCCAGCAGCAAAAGGGGCGGCGGACACCTCTACGAGCAGTACTTC

clone size: -
V gene: TRBV19
J gene: TRBJ2-5
D gene: -
CDR3 protein: CASSPSQTYQETQYF
CDR3 DNA: TGTGCCAGTAGTCCCAGTCAGACGTACCAAGAGACCCAGTACTTC

clone size: -
V gene: TRBV19
J gene: TRBJ2-7
D gene: TRBD1
CDR3 protein: CASQAQGVYEQYF
CDR3 DNA: TGTGCCAGTCAGGCACAGGGGGTCTACGAGCAGTACTTC

clone size: -
V gene: TRBV7-9
J gene: TRBJ1-1
D gene: -
CDR3 protein: CASSFGRANSEAFF
CDR3 DNA: TGTGCCAGCAGCTTCGGCAGGGCAAACTCTGAAGCTTTCTTT

clone size: -
V gene: TRBV11-2
J gene: TRBJ1-2
D gene: -
CDR3 protein: CATERGPNYGYTF
CDR3 DNA: TGTGCCACCGAGCGGGGGCCTAACTATGGCTACACCTTC

clone size: once
V gene: TRBV6-5
J gene: TRBJ2-5
D gene: TRBD1
CDR3 protein: CASSTQGQGETQYF
CDR3 DNA: TGTGCCAGCAGTACCCAGGGACAGGGAGAGACCCAGTACTTC

clone size: once
V gene: TRBV4-3
J gene: TRBJ2-1
D gene: TRBD2
CDR3 protein: CASSLLGTSGEQFF
CDR3 DNA: TGCGCCAGCAGCCTTTTGGGGACTAGTGGCGAGCAGTTCTTC

clone size: -
V gene: TRBV11-2
J gene: TRBJ2-7
D gene: -
CDR3 protein: CASSSTTASYEQYF
CDR3 DNA: TGTGCCAGCAGCTCGACGACGGCCTCCTACGAGCAGTACTTC

clone size: once
V gene: TRBV10-3
J gene: TRBJ2-1
D gene: TRBD2
CDR3 protein: CATALLAGGPDEQFF
CDR3 DNA: TGTGCCACCGCTCTACTAGCGGGAGGGCCGGACGAGCAGTTCTTC

clone size: -
V gene: TRBV29-1
J gene: TRBJ1-4
D gene: -
CDR3 protein: CSVEDQGPPAGKLFF
CDR3 DNA: TGCAGCGTTGAAGATCAGGGGCCGCCGGCAGGGAAACTGTTTTTT

clone size: -
V gene: TRBV4-3
J gene: TRBJ1-2
D gene: -
CDR3 protein: CASSRDTYGYTF
CDR3 DNA: TGCGCCAGCAGCCGGGACACCTATGGCTACACCTTC

clone size: -
V gene: TRBV4-3
J gene: TRBJ2-7
D gene: -
CDR3 protein: CASSQAQGVGEQYF
CDR3 DNA: TGCGCCAGCAGCCAGGCTCAGGGTGTGGGGGAGCAGTACTTC

clone size: -
V gene: TRBV5-4
J gene: TRBJ2-2
D gene: TRBD2
CDR3 protein: CASSGPGGGNTGELFF
CDR3 DNA: TGTGCCAGCAGCGGGCCCGGGGGGGGTAACACCGGGGAGCTGTTTTTT

clone size: -
V gene: TRBV7-6
J gene: TRBJ2-7
D gene: -
CDR3 protein: CASSLYTRGHEQYF
CDR3 DNA: TGTGCCAGCAGCTTGTACACCCGAGGGCACGAGCAGTACTTC

clone size: once
V gene: TRBV5-1
J gene: TRBJ2-7
D gene: -
CDR3 protein: CASSLDRMSYEQYF
CDR3 DNA: TGCGCCAGCAGCTTGGACAGGATGTCCTACGAGCAGTACTTC

clone size: -
V gene: TRBV7-2
J gene: TRBJ1-5
D gene: -
CDR3 protein: CASSLVGTANEQPQHF
CDR3 DNA: TGTGCCAGCAGCTTAGTTGGGACCGCTAACGAACAGCCCCAGCATTTT

clone size: -
V gene: TRBV7-6
J gene: TRBJ1-1
D gene: -
CDR3 protein: CASSSTPSPEAFF
CDR3 DNA: TGTGCCAGCAGCTCAACCCCCTCGCCTGAAGCTTTCTTT

clone size: -
V gene: TRBV7-2
J gene: TRBJ1-1
D gene: TRBD1
CDR3 protein: CASSVTGGGTEAFF
CDR3 DNA: TGTGCCAGCAGCGTAACAGGGGGGGGAACTGAAGCTTTCTTT

clone size: -
V gene: TRBV6-1
J gene: TRBJ1-2
D gene: TRBD1
CDR3 protein: CASSGRTGTGFYGYTF
CDR3 DNA: TGTGCCAGCAGTGGAAGAACCGGGACAGGTTTCTATGGCTACACCTTC

clone size: -
V gene: TRBV30
J gene: TRBJ2-5
D gene: -
CDR3 protein: CAWSDPAETQYF
CDR3 DNA: TGTGCCTGGAGTGACCCCGCGGAGACCCAGTACTTC

clone size: -
V gene: TRBV25-1
J gene: TRBJ1-3
D gene: -
CDR3 protein: CASSDSSTSGNTIYF
CDR3 DNA: TGTGCCAGCAGTGATTCCTCTACCTCTGGAAACACCATATATTTT

clone size: -
V gene: TRBV5-1
J gene: TRBJ2-2
D gene: -
CDR3 protein: CAGPGVGELFF
CDR3 DNA: TGCGCCGGACCGGGAGTCGGGGAGCTGTTTTTT

clone size: -
V gene: TRBV14
J gene: TRBJ2-1
D gene: -
CDR3 protein: CASSREASYNEQFF
CDR3 DNA: TGTGCCAGCAGCCGGGAGGCGAGTTACAATGAGCAGTTCTTC

clone size: -
V gene: TRBV5-4
J gene: TRBJ2-2
D gene: -
CDR3 protein: CASSPAGLNTGELFF
CDR3 DNA: TGTGCCAGCAGCCCGGCAGGGCTGAACACCGGGGAGCTGTTTTTT

clone size: -
V gene: TRBV9
J gene: TRBJ2-3
D gene: -
CDR3 protein: CASSVSSGAGDTQYF
CDR3 DNA: TGTGCCAGCAGCGTCAGCTCTGGAGCCGGAGATACGCAGTATTTT

clone size: -
V gene: TRBV5-1
J gene: TRBJ2-5
D gene: -
CDR3 protein: CASSLGDRVRLAQYF
CDR3 DNA: TGCGCCAGCAGCTTAGGGGACCGTGTGAGGTTGGCCCAGTACTTC

clone size: -
V gene: TRBV5-6
J gene: TRBJ2-1
D gene: -
CDR3 protein: CASSLQQGVYKQFF
CDR3 DNA: TGTGCCAGCAGCTTGCAACAGGGTGTGTATAAGCAGTTCTTC

clone size: -
V gene: TRBV5-1
J gene: TRBJ1-1
D gene: TRBD1
CDR3 protein: CASSSGGRTEAFF
CDR3 DNA: TGCGCCAGCAGCTCAGGGGGACGCACTGAAGCTTTCTTT

clone size: -
V gene: TRBV7-2
J gene: TRBJ2-7
D gene: TRBD1
CDR3 protein: CASSSRTGFDEQYF
CDR3 DNA: TGTGCCAGCAGCTCTCGGACAGGGTTCGACGAGCAGTACTTC

clone size: -
V gene: TRBV27
J gene: TRBJ2-7
D gene: -
CDR3 protein: CASSTRDKTYEQYF
CDR3 DNA: TGTGCCAGCAGTACCCGGGACAAAACCTACGAGCAGTACTTC